This T cell receptor beta chain was sequenced for a study of cytomegalovirus exposure and HLA in healthy donors. Broader study findings: By HLA locus, TCR association rates varied in a later analysis, with DRB1 showing the most and HLA-C the fewest. Through in vitro validation, a few CMV-associated chains were shown to be specific for CMV antigens. Listed as cytomegalovirus-associated were approximately 160 TCR beta chains. It emerged from a later analysis that several of the most significant clusters appeared to be linked to common viral pathogens.

It was with 60 Vbeta and 13 Jbeta primers that the PCR ran. Measured with immunoSEQ multiplex PCR; TCRdb has only the in-frame clones, and not every one. The sample includes about 140,000 clones, 70% seen only once; the top ten take 1.5% to 2%. From germline, CDR1 is SEHNR and CDR2 FQNEAQ (reference sequence). The CDR3 is made up of 13 amino acids. Points on this clone: Its antigen is as yet unknown. Germline and junction disagree at one end, which may indicate a read error.

This chain links TRBV7-9 with TRBJ1-2; 7 nucleotides agree with TRBD1. This TCR was sampled from a woman in her twenties or thirties in good health and CMV-seronegative. Sample: PBMCs. Here the CDR3 DNA reads TGTGCCAGCAGCCGACAGGGAGTCTATGGCTGCACCTTC. This encodes CASSRQGVYGCTF.